This T cell receptor beta chain appears in the sequencing data of a study of blood T cell repertoires in COVID-19. Sequenced by immunoSEQ multiplex PCR; TCRdb stores in-frame clones only, minus some. The sample lists more than 250,000 clones, roughly 86% occurring once. Trimming removed 0 bases at V and 4 bases at J, with 7 bases between. Germline CDR1 and CDR2: SGHRS and YFSETQ. The CDR3 sequence is 13 residues long. This rearrangement joins TRBV5-1 to TRBJ1-2; D is ambiguous. The receptor was isolated from a woman under 30 who had recovered from COVID-19. Material: PBMCs or T cells enriched from blood (not recorded which). The CDR3 DNA follows: TGCGCCAGCAGCTTGGCACAGAGCTATGGCTACACCTTC. It codes for CASSLAQSYGYTF.